Each of the 20 T cell receptor beta chains below was sequenced from the same sample in a study of Graves' ophthalmopathy and Graves' hyperthyroidism. For repertoire sequencing, the TCR beta CDR3 regions were amplified from RNA transcripts. The first round was an RT-PCR with HTBI primers, and the second round was a multiplex PCR. TCRdb recomputed calls from the multiplex PCR reads with MiXCR, one row per CDR3 protein. The table has over 650,000 distinct CDR3 sequences, about 41% seen once. The sequenced sample consisted of peripheral blood. The receptor set was obtained from an adult man with Graves' ophthalmopathy.

Comment on this clonotype: Given the absence of the conserved phenylalanine or tryptophan at the CDR3 end, a read error is likely. Because the CDR3's place on the DNA is in doubt, the DNA is left out and the CDR3 is given as listed by TCRdb. This chain connects TRBV29-1 to TRBJ2-2; no check of the table's D call, TRBD2, against the DNA was made. The germline V gene has CDR1 SQVTM and CDR2 ANQGSEA. The length of the CDR3 is 9 amino acids, counting both ends. CDR3 residues: CSVGRARTG.

The chain combines TRBV29-1 with TRBJ2-5, with 8 bases identical to TRBD1. In germline, CDR1 is SQVTM, CDR2 ANQGSEA. This CDR3 is built from 12 residues. V dropped 8 bases and J dropped 1; count of bases not matched to a gene: 3. CDR3 bases: TGCAGCAGAACAGGGGGCCAAGAGACCCAGTACTTC. Its translation: CSRTGGQETQYF.

Many counts were recorded for this clonotype. The rearrangement joins TRBV10-3 to TRBJ2-7; 8 bases map to TRBD1. The ends lost 1 base at V and 3 bases at J; junction bases unmatched: 2. The CDR3 runs to 14 residues. Germline CDR1 reads ENHRY; CDR2 reads SYGVKD. CDR3: CAISEWDRIYEQYF. CDR3 nucleotides: TGTGCCATCAGTGAGTGGGACAGGATCTACGAGCAGTACTTC.

V usage is TRBV10-2 and J usage is TRBJ1-4, with 8 bases identical to TRBD1. The CDR3 contains 13 residues. Germline lookup yields CDR1 WSHSY and CDR2 SAAADI. V lost 6 bases to trimming and J lost 8 bases; unmatched junction nucleotides: 5. Written as DNA, the CDR3 is TGCGCCAGCAGGTGGACAGGGTTCGAAAAACTGTTTTTT. Its translation is CASRWTGFEKLFF.

There are many counts of this clonotype. The chain uses TRBV2 and TRBJ2-7; D may be TRBD1 (6 bases). This CDR3 has 12 residues. Trimming removed 6 bases at V and 7 bases at J, with 13 bases between. CDR1 is SNHLY and CDR2 is FYNNEI in the germline V gene. The CDR3 loop is CASRGTSKEQYF. The DNA of the CDR3 is TGTGCCAGCAGAGGGACAAGTAAGGAGCAGTACTTC.

Concerning this clonotype itself: The CDR3 carries no conserved terminal phenylalanine or tryptophan, so it likely arises from a read error. The limits of the CDR3 on the DNA are not certain, so only TCRdb's listed CDR3 is given. CDR3 protein: CASRLSGTS. The chain employs TRBV7-2 and TRBJ2-5. 9 amino acids form the CDR3, both terminal residues included. Per germline, CDR1 SGHTA and CDR2 FQGNSA.

This clonotype was counted only a few times. The chain recombines TRBV5-1 with TRBJ1-1, with TRBD1 matching 11 bases. The CDR3 runs 15 residues. After removal of 3 bases from V and 5 bases from J, the junction contained 6 bases not matched to a gene. Germline CDR1 SGHRS, CDR2 YFSETQ. Written as DNA, the CDR3 is TGCGCCAGCAGCTCTGGAGGGACAGGGGGAACTGAAGCTTTCTTT. Encoded protein: CASSSGGTGGTEAFF.

This clonotype has ten or more counts. The rearrangement joins TRBV4-1 to TRBJ1-6; D is possibly TRBD1 (5 bases). Trimming left V 0 bases short and J 8 bases short, with 11 bases between. Looked up from germline, CDR1 is MGHRA and CDR2 is YSYEKL. This CDR3 spans 15 amino acids. The CDR3 DNA is TGCGCCAGCAGCCAAGAGGGACTAGGGGATTCACCCCTCCACTTT. Its protein is CASSQEGLGDSPLHF.

This clonotype was detected ten times or more. This chain joins TRBV7-6 and TRBJ2-7, with a weak D call TRBD2 (6 bases). Germline V gene data show CDR1 as SGHVS and CDR2 as FNYEAQ. The CDR3 spans 14 residues. Trimming took off 5 bases at V and 4 bases at J, with 15 bases between the two ends. The CDR3 loop is CASSPSGLSYEQYF. The CDR3 DNA is TGTGCCAGCAGCCCCTCGGGACTCTCATACGAGCAGTACTTC.

On this clonotype itself: One end of the junction is discordant with germline, which a read error may explain. The V and J genes are TRBV5-1 and TRBJ2-7, with a tentative D call TRBD1 (5 bases). The CDR3 spans 14 residues. CDR1 is SGHRS, CDR2 YFSETQ, per germline. The CDR3 is CASSLRQGGYEHYF. CDR3 DNA sequence: TGCGCCAGCAGCTTAAGGCAGGGCGGTTACGAGCACTACTTC.

A word on this clonotype: With a much larger clone just one base away, this may be a read error. Here the CDR3 DNA reads TGTGCCAGCAACGTACGACGGGACAGGAACACCGGGGAGCTGTTTTTT. Protein product: CASNVRRDRNTGELFF. The chain uses TRBV9 and TRBJ2-2, with TRBD1 matching over 7 bases. The CDR3 sequence is 16 residues long. Per the germline V gene, CDR1 is SGDLS and CDR2 is YYNGEE.

J is TRBJ1-5 and V is TRBV20-1; D not certain. Germline-derived CDR1 and CDR2 are DFQATT and SNEGSKA (reference sequence). This CDR3 has 12 residues. The ends were cut back, 5 bases at V and 7 bases at J, with 12 bases in the middle. CDR3 DNA sequence: TGCAGTGCTGCCTTTTTGGCCCAGCCCCAGCATTTT. It translates to CSAAFLAQPQHF.

The chain combines TRBV25-1 with TRBJ2-7; D not resolved. The germline V and J ends were trimmed by 8 bases and 0 bases, with 14 bases remaining between them. CDR1 is MGHDK and CDR2 is SYGVNS in the germline V gene. The CDR3 has 14 residues. This chain's CDR3 is CASSPQDISYEQYF. The CDR3 DNA sequence: TGTGCCAGCTCACCGCAAGACATCTCCTACGAGCAGTACTTC.

The chain has TRBV6-5 and TRBJ1-1; no clear D. The germline V and J ends were trimmed by 0 bases and 1 base, with 12 bases remaining between them. CDR1 and CDR2 (germline): MNHEY, SVGAGI. There are 16 residues in the CDR3. The CDR3 DNA reads TGTGCCAGCAGTTACTCGGCCAGGCCATCGAACACTGAAGCTTTCTTT. Translated: CASSYSARPSNTEAFF.

On this clonotype itself: A single base separates this from a much larger clone, so it may be a read error. V is TRBV14 and J is TRBJ1-2; no firm D call. The CDR3 spans 15 residues. Germline CDR1 is SGHDN and CDR2 is FVKESK. The CDR3 region is CASSYTVEASYGCTF. CDR3 DNA sequence: TGTGCCAGCAGCTATACGGTGGAAGCCAGCTATGGCTGCACCTTC.

This chain uses TRBV7-2 with TRBJ1-4, with D maybe TRBD1 (5 bases). Germline values: CDR1 SGHTA, CDR2 FQGNSA. Trimming left V 8 bases short and J 7 bases short, with 20 bases between. The CDR3 has 15 residues. CDR3 sequence reads: CASSPPNRPLEKLFF. CDR3 nucleotides: TGTGCCAGCTCACCACCTAACAGGCCACTTGAAAAACTGTTTTTT. The full variable domain, completed using reference TRBV7-2 and TRBJ1-4, is GAGVSQSPSNKVTEKGKDVELRCDPISGHTALYWYRQSLGQGLEFLIYFQGNSAPDKSGLPSDRFSAERTGGSVSTLTIQRTQQEDSAVYLCASSPPNRPLEKLFFGSGTQLSVL.

The chain couples TRBV7-9 to TRBJ1-3; weak D call: TRBD1 (5 bases). This CDR3 has 15 residues. Germline assignment: CDR1 SEHNR and CDR2 FQNEAQ (reference sequence). V lost 1 base and J lost 9, with 16 bases in between. The CDR3 DNA reads TGTGCCAGCAGCTTAGACCCAGGGCTCGGATCCACCATATATTTT. Protein sequence: CASSLDPGLGSTIYF.

This clonotype was recorded many times. The chain links TRBV2 to TRBJ1-5; D possibly corresponds to TRBD1 (6 bases). Trimming pared 2 bases from V and 4 bases from J, leaving 12 bases between. The CDR3 has 15 residues. CDR1 and CDR2 (germline): SNHLY, FYNNEI. The CDR3 protein is CASSEPGQGNQPQHF. CDR3 DNA sequence: TGTGCCAGCAGTGAACCGGGTCAGGGGAATCAGCCCCAGCATTTT.

CDR3 in DNA: TGTGCCAGTAGTATCACTAGCGGACGCACAGATACGCAGTATTTT. Translating it yields CASSITSGRTDTQYF. The genes are TRBV19 and TRBJ2-3, with TRBD2 matching 8 bases. Germline trimming cut 3 bases from V and 1 base from J; bases unmatched to any gene: 3. CDR1 and CDR2 from the germline V gene are LNHDA and SQIVND (reference sequence). The CDR3 covers 15 residues.

Turning to this clonotype: The CDR3 ends on some other residue instead of the conserved phenylalanine or tryptophan, so this is likely a read error. The chain has TRBV4-1 and TRBJ1-1, with D perhaps matching TRBD1 (6 bases). The V gene's germline CDR1 is MGHRA and CDR2 YSYEKL. The ends were cut back, 2 bases at V and 6 bases at J, with 16 bases in the middle. The CDR3 length is 15 residues. The CDR3 nucleotides read TGCGCCAGCAGCCAACACAGGGAGGGCAGAGCTGAAGCTTTCTCT. This translates into CASSQHREGRAEAFS.